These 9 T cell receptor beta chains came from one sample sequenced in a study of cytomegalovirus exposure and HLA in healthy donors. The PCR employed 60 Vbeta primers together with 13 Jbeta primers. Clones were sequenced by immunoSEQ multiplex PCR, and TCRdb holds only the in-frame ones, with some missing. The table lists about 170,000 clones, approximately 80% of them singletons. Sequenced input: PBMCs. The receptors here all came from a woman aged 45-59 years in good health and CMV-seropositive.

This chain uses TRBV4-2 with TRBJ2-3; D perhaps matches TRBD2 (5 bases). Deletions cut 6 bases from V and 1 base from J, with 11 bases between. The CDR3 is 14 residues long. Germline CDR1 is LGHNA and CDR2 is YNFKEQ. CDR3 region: CASRPGSGTDTQYF. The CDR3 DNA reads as TGTGCCAGCAGACCGGGATCCGGCACAGATACGCAGTATTTT.

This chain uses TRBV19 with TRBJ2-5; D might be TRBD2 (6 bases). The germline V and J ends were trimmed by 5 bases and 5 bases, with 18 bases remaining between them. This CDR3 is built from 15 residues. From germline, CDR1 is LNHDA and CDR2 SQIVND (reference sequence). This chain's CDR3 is CASSGRGSVGETQYF. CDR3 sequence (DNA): TGTGCCAGTAGTGGGCGGGGCAGCGTGGGGGAGACCCAGTACTTC.

CDR3 protein: CASSAPGQRNTEAFF. The CDR3 nucleotides are TGTGCCAGCAGTGCTCCGGGACAGCGGAACACTGAAGCTTTCTTT. The chain carries TRBV6-1 and TRBJ1-1; 7 positions agree with TRBD1. Germline trimming cut 4 bases from V and 1 base from J; bases unmatched to any gene: 6. Germline V CDR1 and CDR2: MNHNS, SASEGT. The CDR3 is 15 amino acids.

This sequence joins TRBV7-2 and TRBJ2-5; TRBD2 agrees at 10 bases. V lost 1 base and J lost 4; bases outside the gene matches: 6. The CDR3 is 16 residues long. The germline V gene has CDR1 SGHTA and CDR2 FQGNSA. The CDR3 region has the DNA TGTGCCAGCAGCTTAGTAGTAGCGGGGGGTGGAGAGACCCAGTACTTC. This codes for CASSLVVAGGGETQYF.

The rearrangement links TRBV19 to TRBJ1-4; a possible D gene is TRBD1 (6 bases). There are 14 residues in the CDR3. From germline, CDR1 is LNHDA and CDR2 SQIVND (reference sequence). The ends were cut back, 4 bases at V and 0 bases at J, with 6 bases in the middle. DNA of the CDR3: TGTGCCAGTAGTAACAGGGCAACTAATGAAAAACTGTTTTTT. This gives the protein CASSNRATNEKLFF.

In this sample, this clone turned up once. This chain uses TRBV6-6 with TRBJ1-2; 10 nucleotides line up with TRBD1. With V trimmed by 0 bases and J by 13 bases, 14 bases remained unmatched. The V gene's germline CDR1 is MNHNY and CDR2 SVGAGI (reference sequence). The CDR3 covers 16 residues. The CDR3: CASSYSPGQGNNPTTF. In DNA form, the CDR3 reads TGTGCCAGCAGTTACTCACCGGGACAGGGGAATAATCCAACCACCTTC.

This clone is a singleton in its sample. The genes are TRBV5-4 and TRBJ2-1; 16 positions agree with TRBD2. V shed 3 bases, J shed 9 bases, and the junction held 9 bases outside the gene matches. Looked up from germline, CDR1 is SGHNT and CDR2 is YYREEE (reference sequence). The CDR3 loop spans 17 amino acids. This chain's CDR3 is CASSSGTSGRVRGEQFF. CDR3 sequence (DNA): TGTGCCAGCAGCTCGGGGACTAGCGGGAGGGTTAGGGGTGAGCAGTTCTTC.

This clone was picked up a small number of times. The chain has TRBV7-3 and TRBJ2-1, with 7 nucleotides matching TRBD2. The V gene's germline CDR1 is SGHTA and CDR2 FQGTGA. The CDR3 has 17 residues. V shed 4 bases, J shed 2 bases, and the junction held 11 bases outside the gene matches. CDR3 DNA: TGTGCCAGCAGCTATTCCGGGGGGTCAGGGACCTACAATGAGCAGTTCTTC. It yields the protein CASSYSGGSGTYNEQFF.

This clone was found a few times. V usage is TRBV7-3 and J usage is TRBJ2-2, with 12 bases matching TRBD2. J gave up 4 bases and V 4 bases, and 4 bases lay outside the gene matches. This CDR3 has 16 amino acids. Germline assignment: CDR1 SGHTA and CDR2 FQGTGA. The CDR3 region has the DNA TGTGCCAGCAGCTCGATGACTAGCGGGGGCACCGGGGAGCTGTTTTTT. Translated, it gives CASSSMTSGGTGELFF.